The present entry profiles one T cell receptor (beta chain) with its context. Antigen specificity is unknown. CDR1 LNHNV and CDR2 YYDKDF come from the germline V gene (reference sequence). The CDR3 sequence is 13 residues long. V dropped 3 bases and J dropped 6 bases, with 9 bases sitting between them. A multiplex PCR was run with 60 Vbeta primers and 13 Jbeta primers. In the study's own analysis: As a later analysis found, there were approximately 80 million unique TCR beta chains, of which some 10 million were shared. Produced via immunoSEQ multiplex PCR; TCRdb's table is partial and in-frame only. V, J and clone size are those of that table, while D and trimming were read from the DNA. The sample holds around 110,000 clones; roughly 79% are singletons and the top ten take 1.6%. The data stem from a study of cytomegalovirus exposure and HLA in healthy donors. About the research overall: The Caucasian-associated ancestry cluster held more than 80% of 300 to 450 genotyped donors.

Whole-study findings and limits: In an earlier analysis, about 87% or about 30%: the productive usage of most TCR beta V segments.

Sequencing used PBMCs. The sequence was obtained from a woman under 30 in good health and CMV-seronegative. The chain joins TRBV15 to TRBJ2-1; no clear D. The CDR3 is CATSRALVNEQFF. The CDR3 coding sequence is TGTGCCACCAGCAGGGCCCTTGTCAATGAGCAGTTCTTC.